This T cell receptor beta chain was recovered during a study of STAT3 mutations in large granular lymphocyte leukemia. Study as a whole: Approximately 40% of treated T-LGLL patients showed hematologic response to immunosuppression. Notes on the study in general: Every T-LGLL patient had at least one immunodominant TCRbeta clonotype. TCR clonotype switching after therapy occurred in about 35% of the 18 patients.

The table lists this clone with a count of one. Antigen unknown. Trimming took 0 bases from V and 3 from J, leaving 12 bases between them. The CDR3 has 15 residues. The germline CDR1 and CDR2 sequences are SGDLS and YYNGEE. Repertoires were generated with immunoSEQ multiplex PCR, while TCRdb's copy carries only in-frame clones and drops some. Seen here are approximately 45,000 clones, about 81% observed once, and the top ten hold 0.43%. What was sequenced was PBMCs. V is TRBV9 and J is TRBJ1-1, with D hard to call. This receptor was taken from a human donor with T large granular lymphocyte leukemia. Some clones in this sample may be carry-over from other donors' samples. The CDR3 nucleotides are TGTGCCAGCAGCGTAGCTATTGGCTTTGACACTGAAGCTTTCTTT. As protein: CASSVAIGFDTEAFF.